This T cell receptor (beta chain) was retrieved from a study of cytomegalovirus exposure and HLA in healthy donors. Background on the study: Among 150 million to 200 million T cells, an earlier analysis found around 100 million unique TCR beta sequences. Study observations and caveats: The study labeled 164 TCR beta chains cytomegalovirus-associated.

Healthy bone marrow donors formed the donor group. Turning to this clone: Its antigen is not known.

The length of the CDR3 is 16 residues. The germline CDR1 and CDR2 sequences are SGHNT and YYREEE (reference sequence). V lost 4 bases, J lost 0 bases, and 9 bases stayed unmatched. Primers for the PCR totalled 60 Vbeta and 13 Jbeta. The data were produced by immunoSEQ multiplex PCR, yet TCRdb's version contains in-frame clones alone and is incomplete. Of approximately 37,000 clones in the sample, roughly 82% were seen once. V is TRBV5-4 and J is TRBJ2-5; 7 bases match TRBD1. Material for sequencing was PBMCs. This TCR was sampled from a woman under 30 in good health and CMV-seropositive. The CDR3 spells CASSPWTGVYQETQYF. CDR3 nucleotide sequence: TGTGCCAGCAGCCCCTGGACAGGAGTATACCAAGAGACCCAGTACTTC. Together with reference TRBV5-4 and TRBJ2-5, the CDR3 gives the full variable domain: ETGVTQSPTHLIKTRGQQVTLRCSSQSGHNTVSWYQQALGQGPQFIFQYYREEENGRGNFPPRFSGLQFPNYSSELNVNALELDDSALYLCASSPWTGVYQETQYFGPGTRLLVL.